This T cell receptor beta chain was recorded in a study of Tregs in tolerant kidney transplant recipients. As regards this clone: Its target is not known.

V lost 8 bases, J lost 1 base, and 9 bases stayed unmatched. The CDR3 is 15 residues long. Germline V lookup: CDR1 MDHEN, CDR2 SYDVKM. Only in-frame clones appear in the TCRdb table, and some are missing; sequencing was by immunoSEQ multiplex PCR. The repertoire includes about 61,000 clones, roughly 88% of them detected once, and 2.1% sits in the top ten. Unstimulated regulatory T cells (CD4+CD25+CD127-), CD4+CD25- non-regulatory cells, CD4 and CD8 cells were FACS-sorted from thawed PBMCs. Study-level points and caveats: Nucleotide sequences could not be compared across some patients' samples due to primer changes.

This TCR was recovered from a human donor who received a combined kidney and bone marrow transplant. The chain carries TRBV28 and TRBJ1-2; TRBD1 agrees at 8 bases. The specimen was Tregs from blood, collected before the transplant. The CDR3 coding sequence is TGTGCCAGCCAGGACAGGGTCCCCCTTAACTATGGCTACACCTTC. This translates into CASQDRVPLNYGYTF.